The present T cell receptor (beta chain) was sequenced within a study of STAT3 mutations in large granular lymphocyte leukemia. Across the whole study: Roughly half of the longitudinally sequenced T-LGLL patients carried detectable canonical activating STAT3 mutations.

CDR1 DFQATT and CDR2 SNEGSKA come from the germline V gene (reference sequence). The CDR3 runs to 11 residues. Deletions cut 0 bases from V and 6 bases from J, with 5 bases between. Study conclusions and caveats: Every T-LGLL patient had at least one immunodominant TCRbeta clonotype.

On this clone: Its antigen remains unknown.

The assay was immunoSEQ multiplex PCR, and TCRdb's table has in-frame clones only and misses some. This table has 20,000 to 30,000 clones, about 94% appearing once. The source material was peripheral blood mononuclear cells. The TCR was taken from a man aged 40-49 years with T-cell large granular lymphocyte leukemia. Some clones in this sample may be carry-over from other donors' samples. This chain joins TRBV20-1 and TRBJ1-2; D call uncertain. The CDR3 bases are TGCAGTGCTAGAGATTACCATGGCTACACCTTC. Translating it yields CSARDYHGYTF.